The clone carrying this T cell receptor (beta chain) was seen more than once but under ten times. Antigen unknown. The V gene end was trimmed by 4 bases and the J gene end by 4 bases; junction bases not matched to a gene: 8. The germline V gene encodes CDR1 MDHEN and CDR2 SYDVKM. This CDR3 spans 15 amino acids. The entry originates in a study of cytomegalovirus exposure and HLA in healthy donors. Findings of the study overall: Reported results showed that the classifier diagnosed cytomegalovirus status with high specificity and sensitivity. TCR beta V- and J-gene trimming was later associated with a missense DCLRE1C variant. Rarity characterized most TCR sequences, yet some public TCRs appeared in many donors.

Use of 60 Vbeta and 13 Jbeta primers characterized the PCR. Sequencing used immunoSEQ multiplex PCR; TCRdb keeps in-frame clones, though not all of them. The sample holds about 110,000 clones, 65% to 80% seen once. Sequenced input: PBMCs. This chain joins TRBV28 and TRBJ1-2; TRBD1 matches 8 bases. This clonotype was obtained from a human donor in good health. CDR3 in amino acids: CASSSIGTGSYGYTF. Here the CDR3 DNA reads TGTGCCAGCAGTTCCATAGGGACAGGATCCTATGGCTACACCTTC.